This passage covers 27 T cell receptor beta chains from one sample sequenced in a study of blood T cells in healthy people across ages. A second PCR of roughly 7 to 11 cycles used a sample-barcoded 5' primer and a J-beta primer mix. One entry per CDR3 protein, called by TCRdb with MiXCR from the 5' RACE reads. The data hold roughly 680,000 distinct CDR3 sequences, with around 45% observed a single time. Source material: blood. The origin of the receptors is a woman in her fifties or sixties in good health.

This clonotype was seen a handful of times. This sequence joins TRBV7-2 and TRBJ2-5; D possibly corresponds to TRBD2 (6 bases). The CDR3 loop spans 13 amino acids. Looked up from germline, CDR1 is SGHTA and CDR2 is FQGNSA. Between the trimmed V and J ends, which lost 5 bases and 3 bases, there was a span of 10 bases. Here the CDR3 DNA reads TGTGCCAGCAGCGCGACTAGGGAAGAGACCCAGTACTTC. Its protein product is CASSATREETQYF.

The V gene is TRBV29-1, the J gene TRBJ1-1; possible D gene TRBD1, 5 bases. The germline V and J ends were trimmed by 0 bases and 3 bases, with 8 bases remaining between them. The CDR3 has 13 amino acids. CDR1 is SQVTM and CDR2 is ANQGSEA in the germline V gene. The CDR3: CSVEEDTYTEAFF. Here the CDR3 DNA reads TGCAGCGTTGAAGAGGACACTTACACTGAAGCTTTCTTT.

This clonotype was counted many times. The J gene is TRBJ2-1, the V gene TRBV6-1; D ambiguous. CDR1 and CDR2 (germline): MNHNS, SASEGT. The CDR3 contains 15 residues. V was shortened by 1 base and J by 5 bases, with 12 bases between the two germline ends. The CDR3 nucleotides read TGTGCCAGCAGTGAAGGGAAACTGGGCGACAATGAGCAGTTCTTC. Translating gives CASSEGKLGDNEQFF.

The gene calls are TRBV20-1 and TRBJ2-5, with TRBD2 matching 10 bases. The CDR3 runs 15 residues. J lost 1 base, V lost 2 bases, and 4 bases had no gene match. The germline V gene has CDR1 DFQATT and CDR2 SNEGSKA (reference sequence). Here the CDR3 reads CSARSGRDFQETQYF. The DNA for the CDR3 is TGCAGTGCTAGAAGCGGGAGGGATTTCCAAGAGACCCAGTACTTC.

There are many counts of this clonotype. The chain employs TRBV4-3 and TRBJ2-1, with D tentatively TRBD1 (5 bases). V lost 4 bases and J lost 9, with 10 bases in between. The length of the CDR3 is 12 residues. The germline V gene has CDR1 LGHNA and CDR2 YSLEER. CDR3 amino acids: CASSPQGGEQFF. DNA of the CDR3: TGCGCCAGCAGCCCCCAGGGTGGTGAGCAGTTCTTC.

The chain employs TRBV28 and TRBJ2-1, with TRBD2 identical over 14 bases. Germline V gene sequence: CDR1 MDHEN, CDR2 SYDVKM. The V and J ends lost 4 bases and 3 bases, in that order; junction bases with no gene match: 2. The CDR3 has 16 residues. CDR3 coding DNA: TGTGCCAGCAGTTACGGACTAGCGGGGGGCTACAATGAGCAGTTCTTC. This translates into CASSYGLAGGYNEQFF.

The chain carries TRBV29-1 and TRBJ1-1; 9 bases align to TRBD1. The CDR3 loop spans 13 amino acids. Germline V gives CDR1 SQVTM, CDR2 ANQGSEA. With V trimmed by 6 bases and J by 11 bases, 13 bases remained unmatched. CDR3 nucleotides: TGCAGCGTGGCTACAGGGGGCTCCTGGGGGGCTTTCTTT. Encoded protein: CSVATGGSWGAFF.

This clonotype was observed a few times. The genes are TRBV20-1 and TRBJ2-1; D possibly matches TRBD1 or TRBD2 (5 bases each). The CDR3 length is 10 residues. From germline, CDR1 is DFQATT and CDR2 SNEGSKA (reference sequence). Trimming removed 5 bases at V and 15 bases at J, with 14 bases between. This chain's CDR3 is CSAVRDRGFF. Written as DNA, the CDR3 is TGCAGTGCTGTTCGGGACCGCGGGTTCTTC.

Only a few counts were recorded for this clonotype. This rearrangement joins TRBV7-3 to TRBJ2-7, with D perhaps matching TRBD2 (5 bases). Germline assignment: CDR1 SGHTA and CDR2 FQGTGA. Trimming left V 3 bases short and J 7 bases short, with 13 bases between. There are 13 residues in the CDR3. CDR3 loop: CASSFGPEGEQYF. The DNA for the CDR3 is TGTGCCAGCAGCTTTGGACCTGAGGGAGAGCAGTACTTC.

This clonotype was seen a few times. The genes are TRBV20-1 and TRBJ2-3, with unresolved D. The CDR3 length is 14 residues. V was cut by 3 bases and J by 4 bases, with 14 bases left in between. In germline, CDR1 is DFQATT, CDR2 SNEGSKA (reference sequence). This CDR3 reads CSASPTLRPDTQYF. Written as DNA, the CDR3 is TGCAGTGCTAGTCCTACGCTACGTCCAGATACGCAGTATTTT.

This sequence joins TRBV11-2 and TRBJ2-5; 12 bases map to TRBD2. This CDR3 has 14 residues. V was clipped by 3 bases and J by 11 bases; unmatched bases: 7. The germline gives CDR1 SGHAT, CDR2 FQNNGV. CDR3 sequence: CASSFVTSGREQYF. The DNA for the CDR3 is TGTGCCAGCAGCTTCGTGACTAGCGGGAGAGAGCAGTACTTC.

This chain joins TRBV7-9 and TRBJ2-5; 7 bases match TRBD1. The length of the CDR3 is 16 residues. V shed 3 bases and J 1 base; nucleotides not matched to a gene: 8. Looked up from germline, CDR1 is SEHNR and CDR2 is FQNEAQ (reference sequence). CDR3 residues: CASSFYLGTVQETQYF. The DNA for the CDR3 is TGTGCCAGCAGCTTCTACCTCGGGACAGTCCAAGAGACCCAGTACTTC.

Only a few counts were recorded for this clonotype. The chain employs TRBV7-9 and TRBJ1-1; D not resolved. The CDR3 has 15 residues. Per germline, CDR1 SEHNR and CDR2 FQNEAQ (reference sequence). V lost 3 bases and J 0 bases, leaving 11 bases between the germline ends. The CDR3 bases are TGTGCCAGCAGCTTTCCGCCAGGACTGAACACTGAAGCTTTCTTT. As protein: CASSFPPGLNTEAFF.

The rearrangement joins TRBV20-1 to TRBJ2-1; 8 positions match TRBD1. The CDR3 runs to 13 residues. Germline values: CDR1 DFQATT, CDR2 SNEGSKA (reference sequence). J was trimmed by 10 bases and V by 3 bases; bases with no gene match: 8. CDR3 nucleotides: TGCAGTGCTAGGCCAGACAGGGGTAGAGAGCAGTTCTTC. Amino acids: CSARPDRGREQFF.

The chain is built from TRBV29-1 and TRBJ2-3; TRBD1 matches 8 bases. Unmatched junction bases numbered 2, after V lost 5 bases and J lost 1 base. There are 13 residues in the CDR3. Looked up from germline, CDR1 is SQVTM and CDR2 is ANQGSEA. CDR3 loop: CSVPDRGTDTQYF. DNA of the CDR3: TGCAGCGTTCCGGACAGGGGCACAGATACGCAGTATTTT.

V and J are TRBV12-3 or TRBV12-4 and TRBJ2-1, with 7 bases lining up with TRBD2. V trimming: 6 bases; J trimming: 9 bases; junction bases outside the gene matches: 11. The CDR3 is 14 amino acids. CDR3 residues: CASSSSGLPPEQFF. CDR3 nucleotide sequence: TGTGCCAGCAGCAGTAGCGGGTTGCCCCCTGAGCAGTTCTTC.

This clonotype was detected only a few times. The genes are TRBV7-2 and TRBJ2-7; 7 bases map to TRBD2. This CDR3 contains 15 residues. Germline assignment: CDR1 SGHTA and CDR2 FQGNSA. The V segment lost 2 bases and the J segment 2 bases; nucleotides outside the gene matches: 6. CDR3: CASSLRGLGAYEQYF. CDR3 coding DNA: TGTGCCAGCAGCTTACGCGGACTAGGGGCCTACGAGCAGTACTTC.

This clonotype was seen only a few times. The V and J genes are TRBV7-2 and TRBJ1-2, with 7 bases that match TRBD1. The ends lost 9 bases at V and 3 bases at J; junction bases unmatched: 13. Germline CDR1 reads SGHTA; CDR2 reads FQGNSA. This CDR3 has 15 amino acids. CDR3 DNA: TGTGCCAGTAAAAGAGGGGGCGATGGACACTATGGCTACACCTTC. It translates to CASKRGGDGHYGYTF.

This clonotype has ten or more counts. The chain recombines TRBV9 with TRBJ1-5; 9 nucleotides line up with TRBD1. Germline loops: CDR1 SGDLS, CDR2 YYNGEE. The CDR3 runs to 14 residues. Trimming at V came to 4 bases and at J to 2 bases, leaving 1 base not matched to a gene. DNA of the CDR3: TGTGCCAGCAGCCGGACAGGGGGCAATCAGCCCCAGCATTTT. This sequence encodes CASSRTGGNQPQHF. Variable domain in full (rest from reference TRBV9 and TRBJ1-5): DSGVTQTPKHLITATGQRVTLRCSPRSGDLSVYWYQQSLDQGLQFLIQYYNGEERAKGNILERFSAQQFPDLHSELNLSSLELGDSALYFCASSRTGGNQPQHFGDGTRLSIL.

The chain is built from TRBV20-1 and TRBJ2-3; the D gene could be TRBD1 or TRBD2 (6 bases each). Between the trimmed V and J ends, which lost 3 bases and 3 bases, there was a span of 13 bases. This CDR3 region has 14 residues. Germline CDR1 is DFQATT and CDR2 is SNEGSKA (reference sequence). The CDR3 nucleotides are TGCAGTGCTAGCTCGGGGGCTGGGACAGATACGCAGTATTTT. Amino acid sequence: CSASSGAGTDTQYF.

A few counts support this clonotype. V and J are TRBV5-1 and TRBJ2-1; D unresolved. The CDR3 totals 14 residues. The V gene lost 4 bases and the J gene lost 8 bases, with 16 bases spanning the gap. CDR1 is SGHRS and CDR2 is YFSETQ in the germline V gene. CDR3 sequence (DNA): TGCGCCAGCAGCCTTCAAGGGTCGCCGGATGAGCAGTTCTTC. This gives the protein CASSLQGSPDEQFF.

This clonotype was recorded many times. The genes are TRBV20-1 and TRBJ2-6, with TRBD1 as a possible D gene (5 bases). The V and J ends lost 2 bases and 0 bases respectively, with 8 bases between them. CDR1 is DFQATT, CDR2 SNEGSKA, per germline (reference sequence). This CDR3 has 15 amino acids. CDR3 nucleotide sequence: TGCAGTGCTAGATGGGGCCGCTCTGGGGCCAACGTCCTGACTTTC. Its translation: CSARWGRSGANVLTF.

J is TRBJ1-3 and V is TRBV25-1; the D is unclear. Germline CDR1 and CDR2: MGHDK and SYGVNS. CDR3 size: 13 residues. The CDR3 loop is CADVPGAGNTIYF. The DNA of the CDR3 is TGTGCAGACGTCCCCGGCGCTGGAAACACCATATATTTT.

In regard to this clonotype: The junction does not match germline at one end; this may be a read error. The rearrangement links TRBV27 to TRBJ2-3; 11 bases fit TRBD1. The CDR3 is 15 amino acids. Germline CDR1 is MNHEY and CDR2 is SMNVEV (reference sequence). The DNA of the CDR3 is TGTGCCGGCAGTTCCCGGACAGGGGGCGGAGATACGCAGTATTTT. It translates to CAGSSRTGGGDTQYF.

In its sample, this clonotype was seen a few times. The chain couples TRBV7-2 to TRBJ2-4, with D unclear. V was cut by 5 bases and J by 0 bases, with 11 bases left in between. Per germline, CDR1 SGHTA and CDR2 FQGNSA. This CDR3 contains 15 residues. CDR3 DNA: TGTGCCAGCAGCCCTGGCGGAGCAGCCAAAAACATTCAGTACTTC. Translated: CASSPGGAAKNIQYF.

This sequence joins TRBV18 and TRBJ1-6; D is ambiguous. Germline CDR1 and CDR2: KGHSH and LQKENI. Deletions cut 2 bases from V and 8 bases from J, with 13 bases between. The CDR3 spans 15 residues. The CDR3 DNA reads as TGTGCCAGCTCACCAGGGGTCAATAGGGATTCACCCCTCCACTTT. Translating gives CASSPGVNRDSPLHF.

This clonotype was observed a single time. CDR3 in amino acids: CSAVGLAGVNEQYF. The CDR3 region has the DNA TGCAGTGCTGTCGGACTAGCGGGAGTTAATGAGCAGTACTTC. V usage is TRBV20-1 and J usage is TRBJ2-5; TRBD2 aligns across 13 bases. With V trimmed by 5 bases and J by 11 bases, 11 bases remained unmatched. This CDR3 has 14 residues. Germline-derived CDR1 and CDR2 are DFQATT and SNEGSKA (reference sequence).